This record concerns one TCR beta chain sequence. The repertoire was sequenced with immunoSEQ multiplex PCR; TCRdb's copy has only in-frame clones and lacks some. The data show 55,000 to 90,000 clones, around nine tenths seen once. The ends lost 1 base at V and 3 bases at J; junction bases unmatched: 5. The length of the CDR3 is 15 residues. The germline CDR1 and CDR2 sequences are SGHRS and YFSETQ. This sample was included in a study of blood T cell repertoires in COVID-19. At the level of the study: The analysed material was cDNA or gDNA that came from T cells, B-cell-depleted T cells, or PBMCs.

The source is a human donor in a cohort sampled during active COVID-19. The specimen was peripheral blood. The chain links TRBV5-1 to TRBJ1-1; TRBD1 matches at 8 bases. The CDR3, as DNA: TGCGCCAGCAGCTTGATAACAGGGGGATACACTGAAGCTTTCTTT. This encodes CASSLITGGYTEAFF.